These T cell receptor beta chains were read from a single sample in a study of blood T cells in healthy people across ages. Each CDR3 protein gets one entry after TCRdb re-called the 5' RACE reads with MiXCR. The table shows hundreds of thousands of distinct CDR3 sequences, with 45% to 50% occurring only once. Sequencing input: blood. The origin of the receptors is a woman aged 55-70 years in good health. Both conserved end residues are part of each CDR3. Fields, in order: J gene, V gene, D gene, clone size, CDR3 DNA, CDR3 protein. D genes are given only for firm matches. The size field is filled for only some rows; it gives once, few, many or a size class.

J: TRBJ2-1; V: TRBV6-6; D: TRBD2; size: -; DNA: TGTGCCAGCAGCAAAACTCCCTCCGGGACTAGTGGGGGTGAGCAGTTCTTC; CDR3: CASSKTPSGTSGGEQFF
J: TRBJ2-5; V: TRBV2; D: TRBD2; size: -; DNA: TGTGCCAGCAGCGGACTAGCGGGAGGGGTAGAGACCCAGTACTTC; CDR3: CASSGLAGGVETQYF
J: TRBJ1-2; V: TRBV3-1; D: -; size: few; DNA: TGTGCCAGCAGCCAAGATTGCGGGGGCTATGGCTACACCTTC; CDR3: CASSQDCGGYGYTF
J: TRBJ2-7; V: TRBV12-3/TRBV12-4; D: -; size: -; DNA: TGTGCCAGCAGTTTTATGGGGACTGGAGGAAACAATGAGCAGTACTTC; CDR3: CASSFMGTGGNNEQYF
J: TRBJ2-5; V: TRBV29-1; D: -; size: -; DNA: TGCAGCGTCCTACAGGACTTCGGTCAAGAGACCCAGTACTTC; CDR3: CSVLQDFGQETQYF
J: TRBJ1-2; V: TRBV10-3; D: -; size: few; DNA: TGTGCCATCAGTGAGTCCCGGAATCGGAGGGGCTACACCTTC; CDR3: CAISESRNRRGYTF
J: TRBJ2-7; V: TRBV4-3; D: -; size: few; DNA: TGCGCCAGCAGCCGGGGACGTGGCGGAAGCTCCTACGAGCAGTACTTC; CDR3: CASSRGRGGSSYEQYF
J: TRBJ2-5; V: TRBV12-3/TRBV12-4; D: -; size: -; DNA: TGTGCCAGCACCTCGACCTCGATTGGGGGAGAGACCCAGTACTTC; CDR3: CASTSTSIGGETQYF
J: TRBJ2-3; V: TRBV11-2; D: TRBD1; size: -; DNA: TGTGCCAGCAGCTTTAAACAGGGGTCCGGCACAGATACGCAGTATTTT; CDR3: CASSFKQGSGTDTQYF
J: TRBJ1-2; V: TRBV20-1; D: -; size: few; DNA: TGCAGTGCTAGAGATCAACTGGTTTATGGCTACACCTTC; CDR3: CSARDQLVYGYTF
J: TRBJ2-5; V: TRBV29-1; D: -; size: many; DNA: TGCAGCCTAGTAGGTTGGGGCGGAGAGACCCAGTACTTC; CDR3: CSLVGWGGETQYF
J: TRBJ2-7; V: TRBV12-3/TRBV12-4; D: -; size: -; DNA: TGTGCCAGCAGCAGCCGAGCTGGGATGAGCTACGAGCAGTACTTC; CDR3: CASSSRAGMSYEQYF
J: TRBJ2-3; V: TRBV6-5; D: TRBD2; size: -; DNA: TGTGCCAGCAGTTACGCGGGAGCCGGCACAGGTACGCAGTATTTT; CDR3: CASSYAGAGTGTQYF
J: TRBJ1-2; V: TRBV4-2; D: TRBD1; size: -; DNA: TGTGCCAGCAGCCATGTCGACAGGGGAGTAGGCTACACCTTC; CDR3: CASSHVDRGVGYTF
J: TRBJ2-6; V: TRBV20-1; D: -; size: -; DNA: TGCAGTGCTAGAGTCCCCGTTGAGCAGTTCTTCTCTGGGGCCAACGTCCTGACTTTC; CDR3: CSARVPVEQFFSGANVLTF
J: TRBJ2-7; V: TRBV6-5; D: TRBD1; size: few; DNA: TGTGCCAGCAGACGTGACAGGGGGGAATCATACGAGCAGTACTTC; CDR3: CASRRDRGESYEQYF
J: TRBJ2-4; V: TRBV18; D: -; size: -; DNA: TGTGCCAGCTCACCACCGGCTGGTGGCAAAAACATTCAGTACTTC; CDR3: CASSPPAGGKNIQYF
J: TRBJ2-7; V: TRBV5-1; D: TRBD1; size: -; DNA: TGCGCCAGCAGCAGGGACAGGGTTGGCCACGAGCAGTACTTC; CDR3: CASSRDRVGHEQYF
J: TRBJ2-7; V: TRBV7-7; D: -; size: -; DNA: TGTGCCAGCAGCCGGGCCCCTGAGGCCGAGCAGTACTTC; CDR3: CASSRAPEAEQYF
J: TRBJ2-3; V: TRBV12-3/TRBV12-4; D: -; size: -; DNA: -; CDR3: CASSFGSGNREDTQYF
J: TRBJ1-4; V: TRBV3-1; D: -; size: few; DNA: TGTGCCAGCAGCCGAGCGAGCAGCCGGAATGAAAAACTGTTTTTT; CDR3: CASSRASSRNEKLFF
J: TRBJ2-7; V: TRBV25-1; D: TRBD1; size: -; DNA: TGTGCCAGCTGTCGGACAGGGGGCGTTTCCGAGCAGTACTTC; CDR3: CASCRTGGVSEQYF
J: TRBJ2-7; V: TRBV14; D: TRBD2; size: -; DNA: TGTGCCAGCAGCCAAGATTGGGTAGCGGGGAGCCCCCTCGAGCAGTACTTC; CDR3: CASSQDWVAGSPLEQYF
J: TRBJ2-1; V: TRBV29-1; D: -; size: few; DNA: TGCAGCGTTGAAACGTGGAAATCCTACAATGAGCAGTTCTTC; CDR3: CSVETWKSYNEQFF
J: TRBJ2-1; V: TRBV5-5; D: -; size: -; DNA: TGTGCCAGCAGCTTGGTAGGGAGTTCGGGTAATGAGCAGTTCTTC; CDR3: CASSLVGSSGNEQFF
J: TRBJ1-4; V: TRBV9; D: -; size: -; DNA: TGTGCCAGCAGCGTAGCGTCGGGGAGTTATGGGGAAAAACTGTTTTTT; CDR3: CASSVASGSYGEKLFF
J: TRBJ2-7; V: TRBV7-9; D: -; size: many; DNA: TGTGCCAGCAGCTCCGCAACATGGGGCGAGCAGTACTTC; CDR3: CASSSATWGEQYF